The 9 T cell receptor beta chains below all came from one sample that was sequenced in a study of T cell responses to AZD1222 COVID-19 vaccine. Repertoires were generated with immunoSEQ multiplex PCR, while TCRdb's copy carries only in-frame clones and drops some. In the table there are 100,000 to 150,000 clones, 80% to 90% of which are singletons. Specimen: peripheral blood, collected on day 0 of AZD1222 vaccination. These receptors all come from an adult in good health.

The chain combines TRBV5-1 with TRBJ2-2, with D possibly being TRBD1 (5 bases). The ends were cut back, 8 bases at V and 6 bases at J, with 14 bases in the middle. The germline CDR1 and CDR2 sequences are SGHRS and YFSETQ. The CDR3 sequence is 13 residues long. The CDR3 reads CASFGQSAGELFF. The CDR3 region has the DNA TGCGCCAGTTTCGGACAATCCGCCGGGGAGCTGTTTTTT.

The rearrangement joins TRBV4-3 to TRBJ2-3; possible D gene TRBD2, 5 bases. This CDR3 is 14 amino acids long. V dropped 4 bases and J dropped 4 bases, with 12 bases sitting between them. Germline CDR1 and CDR2: LGHNA and YSLEER. CDR3 region: CASSPERAADTQYF. In DNA, the CDR3 is TGCGCCAGCAGCCCTGAGAGGGCGGCAGATACGCAGTATTTT.

This clone was picked up one time. This chain links TRBV2 with TRBJ1-5; D might be TRBD1 (5 bases). The CDR3 is 15 amino acids. Trimming removed 6 bases from V and 0 bases from J, with 12 bases in between. From germline, CDR1 is SNHLY and CDR2 FYNNEI. The CDR3 spells CASSDRTFSNQPQHF. As DNA, the CDR3 is TGTGCCAGCAGCGATCGGACATTTAGCAATCAGCCCCAGCATTTT.

The rearrangement uses TRBV7-2 and TRBJ2-3; D is unclear. The CDR3 sequence is 13 residues long. Germline CDR1 SGHTA, CDR2 FQGNSA. V was shortened by 5 bases and J by 0 bases, with 6 bases between the two germline ends. The CDR3 reads CASSPPSTDTQYF. The CDR3 DNA follows: TGTGCCAGCAGCCCCCCTAGCACAGATACGCAGTATTTT.

This chain links TRBV30 with TRBJ2-1; possibly TRBD1 for D (5 bases). Germline-derived CDR1 and CDR2 are GTSNPN and SVGIG (reference sequence). The CDR3 has 16 amino acids. Trimming cost V 4 bases and J 0 bases, with 16 bases left between them. The chain's CDR3 is CAWTPTHRSSYNEQFF. For the CDR3, the DNA is TGTGCCTGGACGCCCACCCACAGGAGCTCCTACAATGAGCAGTTCTTC. Full variable domain (missing parts from reference TRBV30 and TRBJ2-1): SQTIHQWPATLVQPVGSPLSLECTVEGTSNPNLYWYRQAAGRGLQLLFYSVGIGQISSEVPQNLSASRPQDRQFILSSKKLLLSDSGFYLCAWTPTHRSSYNEQFFGPGTRLTVL.

The genes are TRBV11-2 and TRBJ2-7; the D gene could be TRBD1 or TRBD2 (5 bases each). CDR3 length equals 17 residues. Germline V gene data show CDR1 as SGHAT and CDR2 as FQNNGV. V lost 6 bases to trimming and J lost 0 bases, with 21 bases between them. CDR3 protein: CASRPPTGRVDSYEQYF. Here the CDR3 DNA reads TGTGCCAGCAGACCCCCGACGGGGCGGGTCGACTCCTACGAGCAGTACTTC.

This sequence joins TRBV2 and TRBJ2-7; 12 nucleotides agree with TRBD1. Germline CDR1 reads SNHLY; CDR2 reads FYNNEI. The CDR3 contains 15 residues. V lost 6 bases and J lost 2; bases outside the gene matches: 5. The chain's CDR3 is CASSPWDRGPYEQYF. DNA of the CDR3: TGTGCCAGCAGCCCTTGGGACAGGGGGCCCTACGAGCAGTACTTC.

V usage is TRBV28 and J usage is TRBJ2-7; 7 positions match TRBD2. The CDR3 has 15 amino acids. Losses at the gene ends were 3 bases for V and 4 bases for J; bases not matched to a gene: 9. Germline CDR1 MDHEN, CDR2 SYDVKM. CDR3 nucleotide sequence: TGTGCCAGCAGTTTGGTCGAGCGGGAATTATACGAGCAGTACTTC. Its protein product is CASSLVERELYEQYF.

The chain carries TRBV10-3 and TRBJ2-1, with 7 nucleotides matching TRBD2. After removal of 0 bases from V and 2 bases from J, the junction contained 7 bases not matched to a gene. Looked up from germline, CDR1 is ENHRY and CDR2 is SYGVKD. This CDR3 comprises 17 residues. This CDR3 reads CAISESTTSETYNEQFF. CDR3 DNA: TGTGCCATCAGTGAGTCTACAACTAGCGAGACCTACAATGAGCAGTTCTTC.